This TCR beta chain was found in a study of identical twins. General study points: Memory repertoires showed no such pattern, whereas abundant cord blood beta clonotypes carried fewer insertions. Conclusions were based on cross-sectional statistical analysis, without following the same donors. Where beta out-of-frame sequences were concerned, excess twin sharing was weaker.

After removal of 4 bases from V and 4 bases from J, the junction contained 8 bases not matched to a gene. The germline gives CDR1 WSHSY, CDR2 SAAADI. CDR3 length equals 15 residues. Each CDR3 protein gets one entry after TCRdb re-called the 5' RACE reads with MiXCR. The repertoire includes roughly 1,500,000 distinct CDR3 sequences, under 35% of them detected once, and less than 0.35% sits in the top ten. This clonotype was observed a handful of times. Its antigen is not identified. The chain employs TRBV10-2 and TRBJ1-2, with 8 nucleotides matching TRBD1. The TCR sequence derives from a newborn girl in good health. The specimen was cord blood. The CDR3 DNA reads TGCGCCAGCAGTGGAGGACAGGGAGAAAGCTATGGCTACACCTTC. This codes for CASSGGQGESYGYTF.